What follows is one TCR beta chain and its context. This sample was included in a study of blood T cells in healthy people across ages. Trimming took 4 bases from V and 2 from J, leaving 11 bases between them. The germline gives CDR1 SGDLS, CDR2 YYNGEE. The CDR3 is 14 residues long. Next came a second PCR, run for about 6 to 12 cycles, which used a sample-barcoded 5' primer along with a J-beta primer mix. The template-switch adaptor was a 5' adaptor with 12 random nucleotides. It tagged each cDNA molecule. TCRdb reanalysed the 5' RACE reads using MiXCR and keeps one entry per CDR3 protein. This sample has 800,000 or so distinct CDR3 sequences, with around 68% found just once.

This TCR was sampled from a man younger than 45 in good health. The V call is TRBV9, the J call TRBJ2-3; weak D call: TRBD1 (6 bases). The sequencing sample was made of blood. The chain's CDR3 is CASSSHRVTDTQYF. CDR3 sequence (DNA): TGTGCCAGCAGCTCGCACAGGGTCACAGATACGCAGTATTTT.